A single sample gave rise to the 9 T cell receptor beta chains below, sequenced in a study of chemoradiotherapy in HPV16-positive cancers (dated by TCRdb to 2022 to 2024). Library creation used the immunoSEQ multiplex PCR assay. TCRdb's version of the immuneACCESS table is confined to in-frame rearrangements and falls short of the full clone set. An unresolved V gene accounts for under half of the shortfall where checked; the remainder is of unknown origin. This sample is represented by about 14,000 clones; approximately 72% of them were singletons. Of the sample, over 7.5% falls within the top ten clones. Collection of the sample occurred from a patient who underwent chemoradiotherapy. The origin of the receptors is a human donor with HPV-associated anogenital cancer.

CDR3 sequence (DNA): TGTGCCAGCAGCGGGAATATAGCGGGGAGCTCCTACAATGAGCAGTTCTTC. This sequence encodes CASSGNIAGSSYNEQFF. V usage is TRBV7-2 and J usage is TRBJ2-1; 8 bases match TRBD2. V lost 5 bases and J lost 0; bases outside the gene matches: 9. Germline CDR1 and CDR2: SGHTA and FQGNSA. The CDR3 consists of 17 residues.

The rearrangement links TRBV28 to TRBJ2-4, with D possibly being TRBD1 (5 bases). The germline gives CDR1 MDHEN, CDR2 SYDVKM. The germline V and J ends were trimmed by 9 bases and 5 bases, with 14 bases remaining between them. This CDR3 contains 13 residues. DNA for the CDR3: TGTGCCAGTAACCCCTCGACAGAAAACATTCAGTACTTC. This codes for CASNPSTENIQYF.

This rearrangement joins TRBV7-6 to TRBJ2-3; 9 bases match TRBD2. The CDR3 is 19 amino acids. V was pared by 0 bases and J by 3 bases, with 13 bases of the junction left unmatched. Germline V CDR1 and CDR2: SGHVS, FNYEAQ. The CDR3 nucleotides are TGTGCCAGCAGCTTAGCGTGGGACTACAGCGGGGGGAAGACAGATACGCAGTATTTT. Translated: CASSLAWDYSGGKTDTQYF.

This chain connects TRBV11-2 to TRBJ2-2; D is unclear. The CDR3 contains 17 residues. Germline V CDR1 and CDR2: SGHAT, FQNNGV. V lost 2 bases and J lost 2, with 15 bases in between. The CDR3 nucleotides read TGTGCCAGCAGCTTACTGGCTTCTTCGCTAAACACCGGGGAGCTGTTTTTT. It specifies CASSLLASSLNTGELFF.

In DNA form, the CDR3 reads TGTGCCAGCTCACCGGGGGGACACCTCGGAGAGCAGTTCTTC. This translates into CASSPGGHLGEQFF. The gene calls are TRBV18 and TRBJ2-1, with D perhaps being TRBD1 or TRBD2 (6 bases each). This CDR3 spans 14 amino acids. V was shortened by 3 bases and J by 10 bases, with 16 bases between the two germline ends. Germline V gene data show CDR1 as KGHSH and CDR2 as LQKENI.

The chain has TRBV19 and TRBJ2-1, with TRBD1 matching 7 bases. The CDR3 consists of 16 residues. Trimming at V came to 3 bases and at J to 6 bases, leaving 11 bases not matched to a gene. Germline CDR1 reads LNHDA; CDR2 reads SQIVND (reference sequence). In nucleotides, the CDR3 is TGTGCCAGTAGTATCGGGGACAGTGGGCTAGGCAATGAGCAGTTCTTC. Protein: CASSIGDSGLGNEQFF.

This chain connects TRBV6-1 to TRBJ1-2, with D possibly matching TRBD1 (5 bases). The CDR3 totals 14 residues. Germline lookup yields CDR1 MNHNS and CDR2 SASEGT. Trimming took 1 base from V and 0 from J, leaving 6 bases between them. CDR3: CASSEGQTNYGYTF. CDR3 in DNA: TGTGCCAGCAGTGAAGGACAGACTAACTATGGCTACACCTTC.

The gene calls are TRBV5-1 and TRBJ2-7; 11 bases align to TRBD2. J gave up 6 bases and V 0 bases, and 8 bases lay outside the gene matches. Germline CDR1 reads SGHRS; CDR2 reads YFSETQ. This CDR3 region has 16 residues. The CDR3 region has the DNA TGCGCCAGCAGCTTGGGAACTAGCGGGAGCCAGGGCGAGCAGTACTTC. Amino acid sequence: CASSLGTSGSQGEQYF.

The CDR3 here is CACQRRVGGYGYTF. CDR3 sequence (DNA): TGTGCCTGCCAAAGAAGGGTTGGAGGTTATGGCTACACCTTC. The chain combines TRBV6-1 with TRBJ1-2; D is unresolved. CDR1 and CDR2 (germline): MNHNS, SASEGT. CDR3 length equals 14 residues. The V gene lost 11 bases and the J gene lost 5 bases, with 21 bases spanning the gap.